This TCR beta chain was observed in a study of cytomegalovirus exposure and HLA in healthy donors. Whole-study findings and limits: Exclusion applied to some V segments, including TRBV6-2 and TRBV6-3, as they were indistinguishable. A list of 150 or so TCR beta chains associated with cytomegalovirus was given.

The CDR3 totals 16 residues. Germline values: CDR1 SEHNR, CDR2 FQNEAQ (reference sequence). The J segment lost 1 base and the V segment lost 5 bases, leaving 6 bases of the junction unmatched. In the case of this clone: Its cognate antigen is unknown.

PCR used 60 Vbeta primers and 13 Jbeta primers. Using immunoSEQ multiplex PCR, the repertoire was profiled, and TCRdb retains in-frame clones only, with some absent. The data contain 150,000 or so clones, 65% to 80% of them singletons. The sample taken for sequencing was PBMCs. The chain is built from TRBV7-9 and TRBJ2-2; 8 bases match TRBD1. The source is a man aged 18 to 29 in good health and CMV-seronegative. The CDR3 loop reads CASSRRDRLNTGELFF. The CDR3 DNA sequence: TGTGCCAGCAGCCGCCGGGACAGGCTGAACACCGGGGAGCTGTTTTTT. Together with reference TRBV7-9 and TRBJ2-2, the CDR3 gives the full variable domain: DTGVSQNPRHKITKRGQNVTFRCDPISEHNRLYWYRQTLGQGPEFLTYFQNEAQLEKSRLLSDRFSAERPKGSFSTLEIQRTEQGDSAMYLCASSRRDRLNTGELFFGEGSRLTVL.